This entry features one T cell receptor beta chain sequence. Its antigen is unknown. The record originates from a study of CD8 T cells in Susac syndrome. Across the study: The sequenced Susac syndrome patients comprised more than five with active disease and 8 or 9 in remission. Patients with Susac syndrome were therapy-naive, on corticosteroids, or on intravenous immunoglobulin alone at blood draw.

Germline CDR1 is LGHDT and CDR2 is YNNKEL (reference sequence). This CDR3 has 15 residues. The V segment lost 1 base and the J segment 7 bases; nucleotides outside the gene matches: 4. Reverse transcription of about 0.5 to 1 ug RNA used random hexamers. Each CDR3 protein gets one entry after TCRdb re-called the immunoSEQ multiplex PCR reads with MiXCR. The table shows fewer than 95,000 distinct CDR3 sequences, with about 96% occurring only once. Whole-study results and caveats: Expansion of Susac CD8+ clones peaked in TEMRA cells and in active patients.

This clonotype was sampled from a human donor with Susac syndrome. V and J are TRBV3-1 and TRBJ1-2; the match to TRBD1 covers 12 bases. Sequencing was carried out using CD8+ T cells from PBMCs. CDR3 sequence (DNA): TGTGCCAGCAGCCAAGCCGGGACAGGGGGCCCTGGCTACACCTTC. Its translation is CASSQAGTGGPGYTF.